The entry below describes one T cell receptor beta chain. The antigen is not known. One end of the junction fails to match germline, which may point to a read error. There were at least 6 micrograms of total RNA extracted from every sample. The data derive from a study of blood T cells in healthy people across ages. General study results and limits: Versus aged donors, long-lived donors had higher diversity and more naive CD4+ cells. Among T cells, TCR beta diversity per million cells dropped roughly linearly as age rose.

This CDR3 comprises 14 residues. Germline CDR1 MDHEN, CDR2 SYDVKM. A second PCR, run for roughly 6 to 11 cycles, used a sample-barcoded 5' primer plus a J-beta primer mix. One entry per CDR3 protein results from TCRdb running MiXCR on the 5' RACE reads. The sample carries over 1,500,000 distinct CDR3 sequences, roughly 52% recorded once. Sequencing was performed on blood. The genes are TRBV28 and TRBJ2-1; D gene uncertain. This TCR was recovered from a woman aged 35 to 49 in good health. The CDR3 here is CTSSPPGPAKEQFF. CDR3 in DNA: TGTACCAGCAGTCCCCCTGGGCCTGCCAAGGAGCAGTTCTTC.